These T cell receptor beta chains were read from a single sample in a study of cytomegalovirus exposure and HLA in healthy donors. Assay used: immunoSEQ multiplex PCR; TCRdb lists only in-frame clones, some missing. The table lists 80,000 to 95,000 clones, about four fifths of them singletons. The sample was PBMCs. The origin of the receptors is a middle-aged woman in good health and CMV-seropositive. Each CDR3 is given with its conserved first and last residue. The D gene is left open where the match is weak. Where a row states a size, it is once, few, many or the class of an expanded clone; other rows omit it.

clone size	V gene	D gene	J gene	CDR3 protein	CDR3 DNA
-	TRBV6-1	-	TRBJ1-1	CASSETMAFF	TGTGCCAGCAGTGAAACAATGGCTTTCTTT
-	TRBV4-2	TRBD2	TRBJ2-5	CASSQAGGSETQYF	TGTGCCAGCAGCCAAGCGGGAGGGTCAGAGACCCAGTACTTC
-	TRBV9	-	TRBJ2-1	CASSVAVGSSYNEQFF	TGTGCCAGCAGCGTAGCAGTGGGGAGCTCCTACAATGAGCAGTTCTTC
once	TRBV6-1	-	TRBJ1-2	CASSESPPGSYYGYTF	TGTGCCAGCAGCGAATCCCCCCCGGGATCCTACTATGGCTACACCTTC
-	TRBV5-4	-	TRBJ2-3	CASSLEWSGKYTQYF	TGTGCCAGCAGCTTGGAGTGGTCAGGGAAGTACACGCAGTATTTT
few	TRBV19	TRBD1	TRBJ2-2	CASSTTGAGELFF	TGTGCCAGTAGTACTACAGGGGCCGGGGAGCTGTTTTTT
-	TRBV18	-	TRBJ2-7	CASSPQGSEQYF	TGTGCCAGCTCACCACAGGGGTCCGAGCAGTACTTC
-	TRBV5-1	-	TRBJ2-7	CASSLDGGSATYEQYF	TGCGCCAGCAGCTTGGACGGTGGCAGCGCAACATACGAGCAGTACTTC
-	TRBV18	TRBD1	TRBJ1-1	CASSPRTGGDEAFF	TGTGCCAGCTCACCTCGGACAGGGGGCGATGAAGCTTTCTTT
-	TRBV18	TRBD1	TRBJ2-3	CASSPLGQGSTDTQYF	TGTGCCAGCTCACCACTGGGACAGGGAAGCACAGATACGCAGTATTTT
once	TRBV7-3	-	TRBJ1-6	CASSLTFTPTPSYNSPLHF	TGTGCCAGCAGCTTAACATTCACCCCGACTCCCTCCTATAATTCACCCCTCCACTTT
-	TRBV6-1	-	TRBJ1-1	CASSRRGGEAFF	TGTGCCAGCAGCCGAAGAGGGGGAGAGGCTTTCTTT
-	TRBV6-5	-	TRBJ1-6	CASSYRQGGSPLHF	TGTGCCAGCAGTTACCGGCAGGGCGGTTCACCCCTCCACTTT
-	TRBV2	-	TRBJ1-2	CASSVDSGAYGYTF	TGTGCCAGCAGTGTTGATTCAGGGGCGTATGGCTACACCTTC
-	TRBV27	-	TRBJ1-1	CASSPITGTKNTEAFF	TGTGCCAGCAGTCCTATAACCGGGACTAAGAACACTGAAGCTTTCTTT
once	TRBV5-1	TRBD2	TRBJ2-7	CASSLQGLAAYEQYF	TGCGCCAGCAGCTTACAGGGACTAGCGGCCTACGAGCAGTACTTC
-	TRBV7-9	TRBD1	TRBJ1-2	CASSSPGQLNGYTF	TGTGCCAGCAGCTCCCCGGGACAGCTTAATGGCTACACCTTC
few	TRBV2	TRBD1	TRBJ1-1	CASRQGNTEAFF	TGTGCCAGCCGACAGGGGAACACTGAAGCTTTCTTT
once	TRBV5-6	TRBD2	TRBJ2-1	CASSLAPSGAGGPYEQFF	TGTGCCAGCAGCTTGGCCCCCTCGGGAGCGGGGGGGCCCTATGAGCAGTTCTTC
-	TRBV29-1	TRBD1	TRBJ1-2	CSVGQGASGYTF	TGCAGCGTCGGACAGGGGGCGTCTGGCTACACCTTC
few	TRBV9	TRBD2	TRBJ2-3	CASSVGAASGRLDTQYF	TGTGCCAGCAGCGTAGGTGCGGCTAGCGGGAGATTAGATACGCAGTATTTT
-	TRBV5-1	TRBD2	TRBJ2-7	CASSLVSSGNYEQYF	TGCGCCAGCAGCTTGGTTTCCAGCGGGAACTACGAGCAGTACTTC
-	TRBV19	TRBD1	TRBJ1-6	CARLRDSENSPLHF	TGTGCCAGGCTCAGGGACAGTGAAAATTCACCCCTCCACTTT
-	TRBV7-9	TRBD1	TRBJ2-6	CASSAPTGAGANVLTF	TGTGCCAGCAGCGCCCCAACAGGGGCTGGGGCCAACGTCCTGACTTTC
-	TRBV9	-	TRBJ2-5	CASSVDRDPGYPQYF	TGTGCCAGCAGCGTAGATAGGGATCCAGGGTATCCCCAGTACTTC
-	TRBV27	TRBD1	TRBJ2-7	CASSYAGTGNEQYF	TGTGCCAGCAGTTATGCCGGGACAGGGAACGAGCAGTACTTC
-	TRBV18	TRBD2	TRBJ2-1	CASTGLAGANEQFF	TGTGCCAGCACGGGACTAGCGGGAGCCAATGAGCAGTTCTTC
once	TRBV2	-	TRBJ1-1	CASFLELTAQAFF	TGTGCCAGCTTTCTGGAGCTCACCGCCCAAGCTTTCTTT
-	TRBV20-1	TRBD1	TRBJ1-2	CSADRVDGYTF	TGCAGTGCCGACAGGGTCGATGGCTACACCTTC
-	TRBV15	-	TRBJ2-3	CATSRVPPIGDTDTQYF	TGTGCCACCAGCAGAGTCCCCCCTATCGGGGACACAGATACGCAGTATTTT
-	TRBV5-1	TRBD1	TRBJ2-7	CASSPRTGREQYF	TGCGCCAGCAGCCCAAGGACAGGCCGAGAGCAGTACTTC
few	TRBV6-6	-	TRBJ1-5	CASSLGDSNQPQHF	TGTGCCAGCAGTTTAGGGGATAGCAATCAGCCCCAGCATTTT
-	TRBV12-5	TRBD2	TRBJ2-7	CASGLGPGTSGEYEQYF	TGTGCTAGTGGCTTAGGACCCGGGACTAGCGGGGAGTACGAGCAGTACTTC
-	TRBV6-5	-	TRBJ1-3	CASVRHPSSGNTIYF	TGTGCCAGCGTCAGGCACCCGAGCTCTGGAAACACCATATATTTT
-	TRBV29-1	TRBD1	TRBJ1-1	CSAPTEDRPNTEAFF	TGCAGCGCCCCGACAGAGGACAGGCCGAACACTGAAGCTTTCTTT
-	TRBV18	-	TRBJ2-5	CASSPSPAQYF	TGTGCCAGCTCACCAAGCCCGGCCCAGTACTTC
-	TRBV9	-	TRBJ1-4	CASSGGTVGNEKLFF	TGTGCCAGCAGCGGGGGGACTGTCGGTAATGAAAAACTGTTTTTT
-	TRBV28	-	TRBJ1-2	CASSHDGNGYTF	TGTGCCAGCAGTCACGACGGGAATGGCTACACCTTC
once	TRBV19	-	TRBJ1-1	CASSGQGITEAFF	TGTGCCAGTAGTGGGCAGGGCATCACTGAAGCTTTCTTT
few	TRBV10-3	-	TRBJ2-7	CAHQGGDYPYEQYF	TGTGCCCACCAAGGGGGAGACTACCCCTACGAGCAGTACTTC
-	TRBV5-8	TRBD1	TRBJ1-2	CASSQGQGYGYTF	TGTGCCAGCAGCCAGGGACAGGGCTATGGCTACACCTTC
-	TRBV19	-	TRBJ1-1	CASSSVNTEAFF	TGTGCCAGTAGTTCGGTGAACACTGAAGCTTTCTTT